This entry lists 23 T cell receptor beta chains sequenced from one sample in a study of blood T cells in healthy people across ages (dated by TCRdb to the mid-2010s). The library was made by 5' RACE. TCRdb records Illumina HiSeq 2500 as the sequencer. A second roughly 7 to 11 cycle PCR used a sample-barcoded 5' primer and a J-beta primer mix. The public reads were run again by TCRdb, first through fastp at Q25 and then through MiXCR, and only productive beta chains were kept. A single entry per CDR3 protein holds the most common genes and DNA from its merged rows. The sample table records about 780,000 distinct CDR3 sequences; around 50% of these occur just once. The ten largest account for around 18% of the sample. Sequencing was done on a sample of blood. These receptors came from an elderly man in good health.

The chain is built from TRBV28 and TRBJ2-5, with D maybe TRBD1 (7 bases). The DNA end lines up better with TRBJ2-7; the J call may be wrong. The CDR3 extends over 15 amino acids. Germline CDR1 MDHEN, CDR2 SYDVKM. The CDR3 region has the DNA TGTGCCAGCAGTTTAACCACCGGGACAGCGGGCGAGCAGTACTTC. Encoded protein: CASSLTTGTAGEQYF.

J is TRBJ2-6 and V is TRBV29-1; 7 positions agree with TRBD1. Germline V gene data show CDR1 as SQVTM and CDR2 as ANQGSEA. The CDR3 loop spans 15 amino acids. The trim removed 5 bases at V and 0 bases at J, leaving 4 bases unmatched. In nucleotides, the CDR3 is TGCAGCGTTAGGGACAGAGCCTCTGGGGCCAACGTCCTGACTTTC. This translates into CSVRDRASGANVLTF.

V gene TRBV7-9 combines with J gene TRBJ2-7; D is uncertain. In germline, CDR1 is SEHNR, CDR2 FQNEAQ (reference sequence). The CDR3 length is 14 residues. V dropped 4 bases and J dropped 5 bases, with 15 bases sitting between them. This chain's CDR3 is CASSSRSRPDEQYF. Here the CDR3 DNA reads TGTGCCAGCAGCTCCCGGAGCAGGCCTGACGAGCAGTACTTC.

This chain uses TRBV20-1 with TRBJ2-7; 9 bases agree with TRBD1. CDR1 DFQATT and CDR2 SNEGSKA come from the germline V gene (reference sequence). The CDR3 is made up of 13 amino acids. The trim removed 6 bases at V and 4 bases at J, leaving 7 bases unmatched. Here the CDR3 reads CSAEGQGRYEQYF. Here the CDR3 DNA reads TGCAGTGCCGAAGGACAGGGGCGGTACGAGCAGTACTTC.

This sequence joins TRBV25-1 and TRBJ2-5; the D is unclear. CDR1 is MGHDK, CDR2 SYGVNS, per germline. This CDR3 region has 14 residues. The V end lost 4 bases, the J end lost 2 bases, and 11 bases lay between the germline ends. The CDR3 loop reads CASSARRSQETQYF. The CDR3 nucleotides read TGTGCCAGCAGTGCCCGACGGAGTCAAGAGACCCAGTACTTC.

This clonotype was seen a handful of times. The CDR3 region has the DNA TGCAGTGCTTCCGGGACTTGGGGGCGTGATACGCAGTATTTT. It codes for CSASGTWGRDTQYF. This chain joins TRBV20-1 and TRBJ2-3; D assignment may be TRBD1 or TRBD2 (6 bases each). The V end was cut by 5 bases, the J end by 6 bases, with 18 bases between. Germline assignment: CDR1 DFQATT and CDR2 SNEGSKA (reference sequence). This CDR3 has 14 amino acids.

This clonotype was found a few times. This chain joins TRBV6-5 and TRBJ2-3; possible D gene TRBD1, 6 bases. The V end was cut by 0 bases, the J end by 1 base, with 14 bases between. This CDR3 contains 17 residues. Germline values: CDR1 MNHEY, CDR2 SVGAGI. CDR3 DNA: TGTGCCAGCAGTTACTCGTACCTGACAGGAGGCACAGATACGCAGTATTTT. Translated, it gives CASSYSYLTGGTDTQYF.

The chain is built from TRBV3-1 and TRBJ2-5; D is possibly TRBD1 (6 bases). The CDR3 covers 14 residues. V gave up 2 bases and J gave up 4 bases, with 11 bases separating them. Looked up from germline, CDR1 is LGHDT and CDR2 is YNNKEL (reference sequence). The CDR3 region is CASSQPGDRETQYF. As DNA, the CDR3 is TGTGCCAGCAGCCAACCAGGGGATCGAGAGACCCAGTACTTC.

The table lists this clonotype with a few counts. The CDR3 loop is CASRKDRVQPQHF. CDR3 DNA sequence: TGTGCCAGCAGGAAAGACAGGGTCCAGCCCCAGCATTTT. The V gene is TRBV28, the J gene TRBJ1-5, with 7 bases that match TRBD1. With 6 bases clipped from V and 7 bases from J, the junction kept 6 bases outside the gene matches. Germline CDR1 is MDHEN and CDR2 is SYDVKM. The CDR3 runs 13 residues.

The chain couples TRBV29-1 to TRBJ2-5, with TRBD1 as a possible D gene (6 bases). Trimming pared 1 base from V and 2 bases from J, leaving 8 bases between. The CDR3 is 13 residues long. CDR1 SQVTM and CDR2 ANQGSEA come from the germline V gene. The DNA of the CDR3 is TGCAGCGTTGAAGTGGGGGCTCAAGAGACCCAGTACTTC. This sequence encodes CSVEVGAQETQYF.

In DNA, the CDR3 is TGCAGTGCTACTTCGACAGGGTGGGAGCCCTACGAGCAGTACTTC. Amino acids: CSATSTGWEPYEQYF. The V call is TRBV20-1, the J call TRBJ2-7; 7 bases fit TRBD1. The CDR3 is made up of 15 amino acids. Trimming removed 4 bases from V and 2 bases from J; junction bases left unmatched: 11. Germline-derived CDR1 and CDR2 are DFQATT and SNEGSKA (reference sequence).

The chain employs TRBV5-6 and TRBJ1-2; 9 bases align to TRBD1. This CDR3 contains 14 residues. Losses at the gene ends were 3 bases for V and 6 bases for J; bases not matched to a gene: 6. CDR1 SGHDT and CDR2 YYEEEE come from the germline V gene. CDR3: CASSWGTGRNGYTF. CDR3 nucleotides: TGTGCCAGCAGCTGGGGGACAGGGCGAAATGGCTACACCTTC.

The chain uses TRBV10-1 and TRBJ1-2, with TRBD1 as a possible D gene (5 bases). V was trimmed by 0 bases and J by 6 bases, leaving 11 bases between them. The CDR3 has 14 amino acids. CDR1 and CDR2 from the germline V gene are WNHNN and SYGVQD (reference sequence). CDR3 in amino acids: CASSESGREDGYTF. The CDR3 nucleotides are TGCGCCAGCAGTGAGTCGGGCAGGGAAGATGGCTACACCTTC.

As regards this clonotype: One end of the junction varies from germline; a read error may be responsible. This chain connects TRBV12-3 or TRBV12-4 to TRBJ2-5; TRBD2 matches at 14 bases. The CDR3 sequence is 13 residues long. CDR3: CAGSGLAGGEQYF. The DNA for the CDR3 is TGTGCCGGCAGCGGACTAGCGGGAGGTGAGCAGTACTTC.

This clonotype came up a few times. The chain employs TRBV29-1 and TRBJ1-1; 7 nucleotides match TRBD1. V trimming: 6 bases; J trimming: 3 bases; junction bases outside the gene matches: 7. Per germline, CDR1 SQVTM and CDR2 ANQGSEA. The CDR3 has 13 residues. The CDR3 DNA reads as TGCAGCGTAACAGGGGAGGGTGACACTGAAGCTTTCTTT. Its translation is CSVTGEGDTEAFF.

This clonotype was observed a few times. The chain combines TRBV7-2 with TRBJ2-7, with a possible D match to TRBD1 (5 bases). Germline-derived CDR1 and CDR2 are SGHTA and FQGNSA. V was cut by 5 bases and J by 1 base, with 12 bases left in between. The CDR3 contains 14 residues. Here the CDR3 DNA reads TGTGCCAGCAGCCTGAACAGGAAATCCTACGAGCAGTACTTC. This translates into CASSLNRKSYEQYF.

The CDR3 sequence: CASSRPPGLGLVGYTF. The DNA for the CDR3 is TGTGCCAGCAGCAGGCCCCCGGGGTTGGGTTTAGTTGGCTACACCTTC. This sequence joins TRBV7-2 and TRBJ1-2; the D is unclear. The CDR3 loop spans 16 amino acids. Germline values: CDR1 SGHTA, CDR2 FQGNSA. V was trimmed by 5 bases and J by 7 bases, leaving 23 bases between them.

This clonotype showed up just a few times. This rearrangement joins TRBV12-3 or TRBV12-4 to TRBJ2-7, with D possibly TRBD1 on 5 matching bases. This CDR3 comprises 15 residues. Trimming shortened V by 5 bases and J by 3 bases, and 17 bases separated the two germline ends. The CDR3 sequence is CASSHSRALVYEQYF. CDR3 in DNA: TGTGCCAGCAGTCACAGCAGGGCCCTCGTCTACGAGCAGTACTTC.

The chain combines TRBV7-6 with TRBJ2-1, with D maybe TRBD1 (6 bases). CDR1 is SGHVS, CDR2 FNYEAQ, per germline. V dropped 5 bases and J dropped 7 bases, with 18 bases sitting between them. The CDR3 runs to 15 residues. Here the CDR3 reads CASSQGRTVSNEQFF. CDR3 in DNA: TGTGCCAGCAGCCAGGGCAGGACAGTCTCAAATGAGCAGTTCTTC.

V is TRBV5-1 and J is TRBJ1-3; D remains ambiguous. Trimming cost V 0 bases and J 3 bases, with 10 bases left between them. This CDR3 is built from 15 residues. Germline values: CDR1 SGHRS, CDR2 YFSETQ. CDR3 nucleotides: TGCGCCAGCAGCTTGGATGACTACCATGGAAACACCATATATTTT. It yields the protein CASSLDDYHGNTIYF.

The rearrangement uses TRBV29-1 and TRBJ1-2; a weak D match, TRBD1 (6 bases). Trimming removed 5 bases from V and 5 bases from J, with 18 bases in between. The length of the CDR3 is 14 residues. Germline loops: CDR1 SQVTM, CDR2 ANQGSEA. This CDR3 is CSVRSGTRSYGYTF. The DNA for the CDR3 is TGCAGCGTTCGGTCCGGGACACGGAGTTATGGCTACACCTTC.

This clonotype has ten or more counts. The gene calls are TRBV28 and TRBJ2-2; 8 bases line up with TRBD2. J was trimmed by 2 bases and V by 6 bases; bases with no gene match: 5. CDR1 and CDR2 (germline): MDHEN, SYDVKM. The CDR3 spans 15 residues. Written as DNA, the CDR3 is TGTGCCAGCAGACCAACTAGCGGAAACACCGGGGAGCTGTTTTTT. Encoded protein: CASRPTSGNTGELFF. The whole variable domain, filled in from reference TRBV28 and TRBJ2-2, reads DVKVTQSSRYLVKRTGEKVFLECVQDMDHENMFWYRQDPGLGLRLIYFSYDVKMKEKGDIPEGYSVSREKKERFSLILESASTNQTSMYLCASRPTSGNTGELFFGEGSRLTVL.

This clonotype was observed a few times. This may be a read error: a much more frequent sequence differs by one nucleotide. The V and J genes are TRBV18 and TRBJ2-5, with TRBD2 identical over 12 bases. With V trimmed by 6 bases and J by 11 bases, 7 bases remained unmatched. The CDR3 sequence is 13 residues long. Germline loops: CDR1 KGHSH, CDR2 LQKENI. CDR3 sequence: CASSTSGSFEQYF. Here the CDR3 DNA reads TGTGCCAGCTCGACTAGCGGGAGTTTTGAGCAGTACTTC.